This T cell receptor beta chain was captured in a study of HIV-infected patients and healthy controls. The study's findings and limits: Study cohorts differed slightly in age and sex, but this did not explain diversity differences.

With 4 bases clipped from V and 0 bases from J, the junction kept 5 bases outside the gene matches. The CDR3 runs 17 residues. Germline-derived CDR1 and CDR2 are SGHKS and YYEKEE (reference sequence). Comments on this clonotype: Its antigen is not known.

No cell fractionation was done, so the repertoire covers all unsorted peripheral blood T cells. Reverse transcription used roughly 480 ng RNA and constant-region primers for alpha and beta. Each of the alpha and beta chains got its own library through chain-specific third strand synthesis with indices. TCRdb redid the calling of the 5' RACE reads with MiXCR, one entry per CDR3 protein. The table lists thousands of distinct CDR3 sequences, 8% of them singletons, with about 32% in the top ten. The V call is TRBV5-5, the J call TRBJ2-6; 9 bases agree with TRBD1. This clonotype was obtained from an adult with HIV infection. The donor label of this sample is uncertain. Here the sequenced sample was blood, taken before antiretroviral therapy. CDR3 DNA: TGTGCCAGCAGCAGAGGACAGGGGTCCTCTGGGGCCAACGTCCTGACTTTC. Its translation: CASSRGQGSSGANVLTF.